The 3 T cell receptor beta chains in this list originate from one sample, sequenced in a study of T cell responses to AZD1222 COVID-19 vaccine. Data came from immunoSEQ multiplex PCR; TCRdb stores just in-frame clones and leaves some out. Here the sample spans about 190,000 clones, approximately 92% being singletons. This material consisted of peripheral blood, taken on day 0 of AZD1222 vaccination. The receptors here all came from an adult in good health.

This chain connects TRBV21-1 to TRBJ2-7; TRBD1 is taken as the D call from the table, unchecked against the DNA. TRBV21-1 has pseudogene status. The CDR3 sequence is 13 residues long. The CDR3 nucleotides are TGTGCCAGCAGACGGACAGTATCCTACGAGCAGTACTTC. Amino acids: CASRRTVSYEQYF.

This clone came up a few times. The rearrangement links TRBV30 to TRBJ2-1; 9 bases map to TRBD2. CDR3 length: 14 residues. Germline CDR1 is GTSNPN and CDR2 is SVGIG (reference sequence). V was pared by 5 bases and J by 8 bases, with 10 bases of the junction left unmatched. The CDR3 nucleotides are TGTGCCTGGGGCAAGGGACTAGCTGTCGATGAGCAGTTCTTC. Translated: CAWGKGLAVDEQFF.

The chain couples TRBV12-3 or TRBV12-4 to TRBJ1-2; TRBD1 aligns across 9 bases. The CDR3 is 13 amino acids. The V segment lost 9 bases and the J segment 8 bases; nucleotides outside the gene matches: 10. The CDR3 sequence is CASEPGQGFGYTF. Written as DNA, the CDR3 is TGTGCCAGTGAACCGGGACAGGGTTTCGGCTACACCTTC.